Presented here are 2 T cell receptor beta chains from one specimen sequenced in a study of radiation and T cells in renal cell carcinoma. Assay used: immunoSEQ multiplex PCR; TCRdb lists only in-frame clones, some missing. The sample holds roughly 14,000 clones, 55% to 60% seen once. Stated treatment: treatment-naive control, cytoreductive nephrectomy. The sample was tumor tissue, taken from a patient whose treatment was nephrectomy without radiotherapy. The receptors shown here come from a man aged 50 or older with renal cell carcinoma.

This chain uses TRBV5-1 with TRBJ2-5; D is perhaps TRBD1 (7 bases). Trimming shortened V by 4 bases and J by 4 bases, and 11 bases separated the two germline ends. From germline, CDR1 is SGHRS and CDR2 YFSETQ. This CDR3 region has 13 residues. The CDR3 DNA reads TGCGCCAGCAGCGACCAGGGGGGAGAGACCCAGTACTTC. This sequence encodes CASSDQGGETQYF.

This clone was found a few times. The chain links TRBV11-3 to TRBJ2-7; a weak D match, TRBD2 (6 bases). V dropped 3 bases and J dropped 3 bases, with 9 bases sitting between them. The CDR3 extends over 13 amino acids. Germline loops: CDR1 SGHNT, CDR2 YENEEA. For the CDR3, the DNA is TGTGCCAGCAGCTTTGGCGGGGACTACGAGCAGTACTTC. Translation gives CASSFGGDYEQYF.